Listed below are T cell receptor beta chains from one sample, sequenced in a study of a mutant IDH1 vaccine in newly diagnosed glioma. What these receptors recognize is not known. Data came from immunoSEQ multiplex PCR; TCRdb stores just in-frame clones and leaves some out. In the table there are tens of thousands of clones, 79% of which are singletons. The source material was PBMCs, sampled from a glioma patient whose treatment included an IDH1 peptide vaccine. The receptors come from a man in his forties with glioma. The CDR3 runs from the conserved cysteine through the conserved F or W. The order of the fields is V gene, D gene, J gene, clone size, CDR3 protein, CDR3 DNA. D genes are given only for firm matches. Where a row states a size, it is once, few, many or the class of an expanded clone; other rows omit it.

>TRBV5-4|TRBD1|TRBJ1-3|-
CASSLAGTGRRNTIYF
TGTGCCAGCAGCTTGGCCGGGACAGGAAGACGAAACACCATATATTTT
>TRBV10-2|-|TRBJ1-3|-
CASRSQGSGNTIYF
TGCGCCAGCAGGTCACAGGGATCCGGAAACACCATATATTTT
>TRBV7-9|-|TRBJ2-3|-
CASSWSDTQYF
TGTGCCAGCAGCTGGTCGGATACGCAGTATTTT
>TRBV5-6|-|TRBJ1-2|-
CASSLGQGGYGYTF
TGTGCCAGCAGCTTGGGGCAGGGCGGCTATGGCTACACCTTC
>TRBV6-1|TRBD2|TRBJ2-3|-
CASSEVKRIAGVHTQYF
TGTGCCAGCAGTGAAGTTAAAAGAATAGCGGGAGTTCATACGCAGTATTTT
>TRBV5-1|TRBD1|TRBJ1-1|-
CASSLEGANTEAFF
TGCGCCAGCAGCTTGGAGGGGGCGAACACTGAAGCTTTCTTT
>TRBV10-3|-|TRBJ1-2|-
CAISETTGTNYGYTF
TGTGCCATCAGTGAGACAACAGGAACTAACTATGGCTACACCTTC
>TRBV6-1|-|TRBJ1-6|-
CASSEALGGNSPLHF
TGTGCCAGCAGTGAAGCCCTTGGCGGGAATTCACCCCTCCACTTT
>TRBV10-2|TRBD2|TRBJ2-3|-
CASSPSGGEGTQYF
TGCGCCAGCAGTCCTAGCGGGGGTGAGGGTACGCAGTATTTT
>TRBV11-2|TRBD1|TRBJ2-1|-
CASNIARTGGNEQFF
TGTGCCAGCAACATAGCGCGGACAGGGGGCAATGAGCAGTTCTTC
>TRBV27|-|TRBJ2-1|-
CASSLGLGYNEQFF
TGTGCCAGCAGTCTGGGGTTGGGTTACAATGAGCAGTTCTTC
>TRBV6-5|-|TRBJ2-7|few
CASSYAGISEQYF
TGTGCCAGCAGTTACGCGGGAATTTCCGAGCAGTACTTC
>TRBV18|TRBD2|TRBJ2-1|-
CASSLRLAGGFDEQFF
TGTGCCAGCTCACTCCGACTAGCGGGAGGTTTCGATGAGCAGTTCTTC
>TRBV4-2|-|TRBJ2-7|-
CASSQGIGSGGSYEQYF
TGTGCCAGCAGCCAAGGTATTGGTAGCGGAGGCTCCTACGAGCAGTACTTC
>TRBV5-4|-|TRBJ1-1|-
CASSPRQVNTEAFF
TGTGCCAGCAGCCCCAGACAAGTGAACACTGAAGCTTTCTTT
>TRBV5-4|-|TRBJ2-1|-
CASSSGAVRSSYNEQFF
TGTGCCAGCAGCTCGGGAGCGGTTAGGAGCTCCTACAATGAGCAGTTCTTC
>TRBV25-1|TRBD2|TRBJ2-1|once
CASRGGSGNSYNEQFF
TGTGCCAGCAGGGGTGGTAGCGGGAACTCCTACAATGAGCAGTTCTTC
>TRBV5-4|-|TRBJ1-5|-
CASSSDGPGQPLHF
TGTGCCAGCAGTTCCGACGGACCAGGGCAGCCCCTGCATTTT
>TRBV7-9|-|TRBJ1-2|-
CASSPETYTF
TGTGCCAGCAGCCCCGAAACCTACACCTTC
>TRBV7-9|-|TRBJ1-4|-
CASSLQVTNEKLFF
TGTGCCAGCAGCTTACAGGTTACTAATGAAAAACTGTTTTTT
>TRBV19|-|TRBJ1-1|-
CAGGSGAEAFF
TGTGCCGGGGGGTCCGGGGCTGAAGCTTTCTTT
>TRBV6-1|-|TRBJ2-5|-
CASIRVVQFAETQYF
TGTGCCAGCATTAGGGTCGTCCAATTTGCAGAGACCCAGTACTTC
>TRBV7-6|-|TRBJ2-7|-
CASSLQTEYEQYF
TGTGCCAGCAGCCTACAAACCGAGTACGAGCAGTACTTC
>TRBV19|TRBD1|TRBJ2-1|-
CASSTGQGGEDEQFF
TGTGCCAGTAGTACAGGACAGGGTGGGGAGGATGAGCAGTTCTTC
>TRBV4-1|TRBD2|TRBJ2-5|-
CASSQFANPGLAGQETQYF
TGCGCCAGCAGCCAATTCGCGAACCCGGGACTAGCGGGACAAGAGACCCAGTACTTC
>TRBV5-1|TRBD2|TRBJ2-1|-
CASSLAGTSGRALQEQFF
TGCGCCAGCAGCTTGGCCGGGACTAGCGGGAGGGCTCTCCAGGAGCAGTTCTTC
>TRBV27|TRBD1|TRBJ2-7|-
CASSFSGGGSYEQYF
TGTGCCAGCAGTTTTTCAGGGGGCGGCTCCTACGAGCAGTACTTC
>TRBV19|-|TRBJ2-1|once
CASSPLEVDNEQFF
TGTGCCAGTAGCCCCCTCGAGGTTGACAATGAGCAGTTCTTC
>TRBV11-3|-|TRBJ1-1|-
CASSFDTVSTEAFF
TGTGCCAGCAGCTTTGACACCGTTAGCACTGAAGCTTTCTTT
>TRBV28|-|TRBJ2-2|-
CASSPGLLAPRGTGELFF
TGTGCCAGCAGCCCGGGACTCCTCGCACCAAGGGGCACCGGGGAGCTGTTTTTT
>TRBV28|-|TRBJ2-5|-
CASSLTLFWGRGGETQYF
TGTGCCAGCAGTTTAACGCTATTTTGGGGCAGGGGAGGAGAGACCCAGTACTTC
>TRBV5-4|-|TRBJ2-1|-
CASSSGAKGGHEQFF
TGTGCCAGCAGTTCCGGGGCTAAGGGAGGTCATGAGCAGTTCTTC
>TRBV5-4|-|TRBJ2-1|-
CASSLSPRPDNEQFF
TGTGCCAGCAGCCTAAGCCCCCGACCAGACAATGAGCAGTTCTTC
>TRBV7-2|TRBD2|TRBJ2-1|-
CASSYQAGGPRNEQFF
TGTGCCAGCAGCTACCAAGCGGGAGGGCCGCGGAATGAGCAGTTCTTC
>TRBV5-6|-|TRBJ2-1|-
CASSRQFNEQFF
TGTGCCAGCAGCCGACAGTTCAATGAGCAGTTCTTC
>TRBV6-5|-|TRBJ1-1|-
CASSEQYPEAFF
TGTGCCAGCAGTGAACAGTACCCTGAAGCTTTCTTT
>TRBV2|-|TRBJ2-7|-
CASSDDLVGDEQYF
TGTGCCAGCAGTGACGATTTAGTCGGGGACGAGCAGTACTTC
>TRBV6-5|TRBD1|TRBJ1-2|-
CASSGQGADGYTF
TGTGCCAGCAGCGGACAGGGGGCGGATGGCTACACCTTC
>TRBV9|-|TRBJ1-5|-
CASSRGVSNQPQHF
TGTGCCAGCAGCCGGGGGGTTAGCAATCAGCCCCAGCATTTT
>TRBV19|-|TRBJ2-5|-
CASSVDRGETQYF
TGTGCCAGTAGTGTAGACCGTGGGGAGACCCAGTACTTC
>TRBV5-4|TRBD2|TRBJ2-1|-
CASSSRTSGRAHEQFF
TGTGCCAGCAGCTCGAGGACTAGCGGGAGGGCACATGAGCAGTTCTTC
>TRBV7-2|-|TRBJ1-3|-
CASSAKGEGGNTIYF
TGTGCCAGCAGCGCAAAAGGGGAGGGAGGAAACACCATATATTTT
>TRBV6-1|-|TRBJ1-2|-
CASSEGSRYGYTF
TGTGCCAGCAGTGAAGGGAGTCGGTATGGCTACACCTTC
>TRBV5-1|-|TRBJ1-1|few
CASSYSQGLGTEAFF
TGCGCCAGCAGCTACTCACAGGGACTGGGCACTGAAGCTTTCTTT